This T cell receptor beta chain was found in a study of radiation and T cells in renal cell carcinoma. Time point denoted: blood 4 weeks post-SBRT, at nephrectomy. The sample's treatment: 15 Gy SBRT to primary tumor, nephrectomy 4 weeks later. Nephrectomy followed 15 Gy stereotactic body radiation by 4 weeks. Study results and caveats: Baseline intratumoral clonotype presence is unknown without pretreatment biopsies.

This clone was picked up a small number of times. Antigen specificity is unknown. This CDR3 is 17 amino acids long. The V gene end was trimmed by 6 bases and the J gene end by 7 bases; junction bases not matched to a gene: 14. CDR1 and CDR2 from the germline V gene are SGHDN and FVKESK. The table came from immunoSEQ multiplex PCR; TCRdb's copy has only in-frame clones and leaves some out. The data contain about 90,000 clones, around 84% of them singletons. The TCR was taken from a man between 60 and 75 years old with renal cell carcinoma. Material: blood, obtained from a patient whose treatment included radiotherapy and nephrectomy. The chain is built from TRBV14 and TRBJ2-1, with 11 bases fitting TRBD2. CDR3 loop: CASSQLAGAPLGNEQFF. Here the CDR3 DNA reads TGTGCCAGCAGTCAACTAGCGGGAGCGCCCCTTGGGAATGAGCAGTTCTTC. Full variable domain (missing parts from reference TRBV14 and TRBJ2-1): EAGVTQFPSHSVIEKGQTVTLRCDPISGHDNLYWYRRVMGKEIKFLLHFVKESKQDESGMPNNRFLAERTGGTYSTLKVQPAELEDSGVYFCASSQLAGAPLGNEQFFGPGTRLTVL.